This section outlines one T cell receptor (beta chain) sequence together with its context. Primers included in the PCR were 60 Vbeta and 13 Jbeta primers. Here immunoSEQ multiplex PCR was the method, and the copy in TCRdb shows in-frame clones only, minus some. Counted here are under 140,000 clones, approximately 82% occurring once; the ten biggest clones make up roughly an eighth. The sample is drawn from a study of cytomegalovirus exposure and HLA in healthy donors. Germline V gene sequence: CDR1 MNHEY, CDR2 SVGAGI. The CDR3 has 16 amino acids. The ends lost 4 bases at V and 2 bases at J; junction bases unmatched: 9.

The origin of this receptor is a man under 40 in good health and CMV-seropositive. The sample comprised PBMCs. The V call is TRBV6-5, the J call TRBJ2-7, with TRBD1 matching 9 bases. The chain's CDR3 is CASSWARTGDAYEQYF. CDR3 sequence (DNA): TGTGCCAGCAGTTGGGCCAGGACAGGGGATGCCTACGAGCAGTACTTC.